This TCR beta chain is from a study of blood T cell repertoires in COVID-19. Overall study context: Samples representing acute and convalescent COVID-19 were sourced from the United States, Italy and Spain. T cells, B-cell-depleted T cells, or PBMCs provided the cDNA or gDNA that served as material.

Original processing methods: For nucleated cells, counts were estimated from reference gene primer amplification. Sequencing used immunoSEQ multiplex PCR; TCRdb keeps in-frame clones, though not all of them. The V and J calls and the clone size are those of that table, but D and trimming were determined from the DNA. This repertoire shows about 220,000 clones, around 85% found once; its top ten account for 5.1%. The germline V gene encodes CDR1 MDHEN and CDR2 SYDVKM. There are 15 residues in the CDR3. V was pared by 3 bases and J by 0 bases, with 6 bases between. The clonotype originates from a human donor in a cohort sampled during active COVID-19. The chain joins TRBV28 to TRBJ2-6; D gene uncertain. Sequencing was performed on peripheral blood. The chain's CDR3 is CASSLQVSGANVLTF. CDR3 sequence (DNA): TGTGCCAGCAGTTTGCAGGTCTCTGGGGCCAACGTCCTGACTTTC.